The entry below gives a single T cell receptor beta chain sequence along with its context. Its antigen remains unidentified. Base qualities are not at hand, and no much larger clone is one base apart. This specimen comes from a study of radiation and T cells in renal cell carcinoma (dated by TCRdb to the early 2020s). Regarding the complete study: Samples came from a clinical trial, in which primary renal cell carcinomas received 15 Gy stereotactic body radiation therapy followed by nephrectomy 4 weeks later. In total, 50 to 60 samples, comprising 26 tumors and about 27 peripheral blood samples, were subjected to TCR beta sequencing. Across all 50 or so samples, 4,000,000 or so unique CDR3 nucleotide sequences encoding 2,658,974 unique CDR3 amino acid sequences were identified.

Explained via the paper, the time point label denotes: baseline pretreatment blood. Sample treatment or condition, as interpreted from the label and publication: 15 Gy SBRT to primary tumor, nephrectomy 4 weeks later. To track tumor-enriched clonotypes, serial peripheral blood was sampled from radiation-treated patients at baseline and at 2 weeks and 4 weeks after SBRT. All patients had renal cell carcinoma with clear cell pathology. The QIAamp DNA Blood Mini Kit (Qiagen) was used to prepare genomic DNA for TCR sequencing. Samples were included in the analyses only if all quality control checks were passed. TCR beta libraries were generated from genomic DNA with the immunoSEQ kit, following the manufacturer's recommendations. For library preparation, a first multiplex PCR was performed with proprietary primers, followed by a second PCR in which unique barcodes were added, and bead cleanups were performed after each round. A positive control reaction and a negative control reaction, both provided in the kit, were run with every batch of samples. The final libraries underwent checking on an Agilent 4200 TapeStation D1000 ScreenTape, volumetric pooling, and quantification by qPCR. An Illumina NextSeq500 fitted with a MidOutput 150-cycle cartridge performed the sequencing, running 156 Read1 cycles and 15 Index1 cycles with the kit's custom primers. The pooled library was loaded at approximately 0.98 pM with about 21% PhiX control spiked in. Per the original workflow: Vendor-processed data were analyzed in R, with a clonotype defined as all T cells sharing the same CDR3 nucleotide sequence. For clone abundance analyses, frequencies were normalized to the 10,000 most abundant clones in each sample. Public T cell clones, which averaged fewer than five per sample, were removed prior to analysis. An abundance difference of at least 32-fold between compartments was the criterion for calling clonotypes tumor-enriched or baseline blood-enriched. A beta-binomial differential abundance model was used to identify clonotypes that expanded or contracted between blood time points. Tumor-blood repertoire similarity was measured with the Baroni-Urbani and Buser coefficient, and group comparisons used two-tailed Wilcoxon tests in R. Entries here come from immuneACCESS through TCRdb and include only in-frame sequences with V and J called. Some clones fail to appear in such tables; in the studies checked, an unresolved V gene covers under half of the shortfall, and the cause of the remainder is unknown. V and J calls plus clone size are reproduced from that table; the DNA served to infer D and trimming. A total of 140,000 or so clones appear in this sample, roughly 84% of them only once. Clones ranked in the top ten supply about 11% of the sample.

The CDR3, from cysteine to phenylalanine, totals 15 residues. The read is trimmed to its CDR3 DNA, 45 bases read in frame from base 1. CDR1 and CDR2 are read off the germline V gene (reference sequence) as SGHKS and YYEKEE. Trimming accounts for 4 bases at V and 0 bases at J, while the number of junction bases matched to no gene is 4. The investigation overall reported the following: Because pretreatment tumor biopsies were not available, the study could not determine whether clonotypes were already present within the tumor at baseline. Top tumor clonotypes rose in blood from baseline to 2 weeks post-radiation, then contracted by 4 weeks, suggesting transient expansion of tumor-resident clones. The single-armed trial design could not address effects of radiation dose or scheduling on the TCR repertoire. Blood repertoire dynamics were not followed beyond 4 weeks after treatment.

The sequence came from a woman between 45 and 60 years old with renal cell carcinoma. The V and J genes are TRBV5-5 and TRBJ2-3; TRBD1 lines up with 8 middle nucleotides. This specimen consisted of blood, obtained from a patient whose treatment included radiotherapy and nephrectomy. The DNA is TGTGCCAGCAGCCCGAGGACAGGGAGCACAGATACGCAGTATTTT. Translated, this is CASSPRTGSTDTQYF.